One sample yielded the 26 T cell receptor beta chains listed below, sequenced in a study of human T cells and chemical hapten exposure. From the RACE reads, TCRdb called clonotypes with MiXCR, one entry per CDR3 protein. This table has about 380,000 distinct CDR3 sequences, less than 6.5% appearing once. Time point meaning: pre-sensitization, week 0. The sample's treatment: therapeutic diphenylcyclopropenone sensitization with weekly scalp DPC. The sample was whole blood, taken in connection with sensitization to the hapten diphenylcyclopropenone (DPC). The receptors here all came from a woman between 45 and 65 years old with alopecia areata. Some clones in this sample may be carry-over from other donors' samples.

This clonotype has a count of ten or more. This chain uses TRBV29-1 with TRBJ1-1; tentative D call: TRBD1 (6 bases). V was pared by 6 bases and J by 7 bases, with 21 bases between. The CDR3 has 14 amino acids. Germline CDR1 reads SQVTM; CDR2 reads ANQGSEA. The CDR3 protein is CSVLGGVGESEAFF. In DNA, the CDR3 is TGCAGCGTCCTAGGGGGAGTCGGAGAGAGTGAAGCTTTCTTT.

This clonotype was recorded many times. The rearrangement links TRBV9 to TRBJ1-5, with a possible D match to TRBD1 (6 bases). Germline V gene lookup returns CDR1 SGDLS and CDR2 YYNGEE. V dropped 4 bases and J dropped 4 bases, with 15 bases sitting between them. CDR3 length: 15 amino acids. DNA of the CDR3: TGTGCCAGCAGCCCTGCCGGGGGCAGAAATCAGCCCCAGCATTTT. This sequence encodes CASSPAGGRNQPQHF.

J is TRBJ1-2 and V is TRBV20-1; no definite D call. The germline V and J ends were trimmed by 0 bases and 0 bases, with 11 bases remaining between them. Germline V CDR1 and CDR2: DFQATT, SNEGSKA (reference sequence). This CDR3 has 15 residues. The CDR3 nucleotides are TGCAGTGCTAGAGACTCTTCGGTCTCTAACTATGGCTACACCTTC. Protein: CSARDSSVSNYGYTF.

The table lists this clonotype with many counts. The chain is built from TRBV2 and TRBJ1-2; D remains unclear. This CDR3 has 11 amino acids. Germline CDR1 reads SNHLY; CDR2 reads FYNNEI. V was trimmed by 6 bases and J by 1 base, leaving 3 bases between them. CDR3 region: CASSVNYGYTF. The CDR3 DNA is TGTGCCAGCAGCGTTAACTATGGCTACACCTTC.

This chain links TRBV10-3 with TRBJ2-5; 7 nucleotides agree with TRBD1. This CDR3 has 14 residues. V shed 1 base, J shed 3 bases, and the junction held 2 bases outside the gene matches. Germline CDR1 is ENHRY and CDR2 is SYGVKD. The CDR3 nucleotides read TGTGCCATCAGTGAGTTCGGGACAGAAGAGACCCAGTACTTC. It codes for CAISEFGTEETQYF.

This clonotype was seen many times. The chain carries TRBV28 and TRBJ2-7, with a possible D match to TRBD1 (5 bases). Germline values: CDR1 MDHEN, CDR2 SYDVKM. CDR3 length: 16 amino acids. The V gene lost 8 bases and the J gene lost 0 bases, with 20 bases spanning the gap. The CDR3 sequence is CASLESLTAFSYEQYF. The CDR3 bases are TGTGCCAGCCTCGAAAGCTTGACAGCCTTCTCCTACGAGCAGTACTTC.

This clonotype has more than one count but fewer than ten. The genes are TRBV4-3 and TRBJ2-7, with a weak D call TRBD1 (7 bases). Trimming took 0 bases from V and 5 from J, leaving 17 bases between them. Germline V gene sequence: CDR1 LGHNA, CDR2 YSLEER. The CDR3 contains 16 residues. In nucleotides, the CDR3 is TGCGCCAGCAGCCAAGAACCCTCAGGGGGAGGCGACGAGCAGTACTTC. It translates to CASSQEPSGGGDEQYF.

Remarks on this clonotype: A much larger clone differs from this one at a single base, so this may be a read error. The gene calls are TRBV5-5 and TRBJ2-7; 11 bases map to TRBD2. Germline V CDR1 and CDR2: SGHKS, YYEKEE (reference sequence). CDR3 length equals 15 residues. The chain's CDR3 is CASSSPGLAAYEQNF. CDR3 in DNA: TGTGCCAGCAGCTCGCCGGGACTAGCGGCCTACGAGCAGAACTTC.

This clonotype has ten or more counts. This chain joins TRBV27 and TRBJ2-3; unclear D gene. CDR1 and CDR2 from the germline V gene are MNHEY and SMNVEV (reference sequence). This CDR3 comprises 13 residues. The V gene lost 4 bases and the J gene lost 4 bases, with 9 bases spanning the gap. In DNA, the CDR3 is TGTGCCAGCAGTTCCCTGGCAGCAGATACGCAGTATTTT. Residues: CASSSLAADTQYF.

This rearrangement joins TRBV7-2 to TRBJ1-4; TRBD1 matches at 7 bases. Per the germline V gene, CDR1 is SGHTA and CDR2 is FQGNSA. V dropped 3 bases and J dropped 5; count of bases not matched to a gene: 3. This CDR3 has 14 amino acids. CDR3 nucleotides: TGTGCCAGCAGCTTGAGGGGGCGCAATGAAAAACTGTTTTTT. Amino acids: CASSLRGRNEKLFF.

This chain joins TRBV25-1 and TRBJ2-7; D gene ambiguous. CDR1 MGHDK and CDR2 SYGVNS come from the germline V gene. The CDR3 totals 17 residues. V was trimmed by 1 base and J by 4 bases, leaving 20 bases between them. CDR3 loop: CASSESPPTTFQYEQYF. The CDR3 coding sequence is TGTGCCAGCAGTGAATCCCCGCCCACTACCTTTCAATACGAGCAGTACTTC.

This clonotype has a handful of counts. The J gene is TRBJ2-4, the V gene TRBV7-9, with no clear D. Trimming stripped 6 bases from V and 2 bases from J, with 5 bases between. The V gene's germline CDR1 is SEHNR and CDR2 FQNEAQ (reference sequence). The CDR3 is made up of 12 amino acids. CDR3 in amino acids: CASSPPKNIQYF. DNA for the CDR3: TGTGCCAGCAGTCCGCCCAAAAACATTCAGTACTTC.

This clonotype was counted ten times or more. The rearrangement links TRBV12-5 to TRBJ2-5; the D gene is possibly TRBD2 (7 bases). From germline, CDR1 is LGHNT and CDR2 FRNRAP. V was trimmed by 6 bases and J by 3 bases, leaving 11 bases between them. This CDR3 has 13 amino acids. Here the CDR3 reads CASGRGGEETQYF. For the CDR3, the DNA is TGTGCTAGTGGAAGAGGGGGGGAAGAGACCCAGTACTTC.

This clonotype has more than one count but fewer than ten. The CDR3 region has the DNA TGTGCCAGCAGCCAAGATAGGTCGACGGGGGGGAGTGAGGATAGCACAGATACGCAGTATTTT. Translating it yields CASSQDRSTGGSEDSTDTQYF. The chain has TRBV3-1 and TRBJ2-3; 8 bases fit TRBD2. This CDR3 has 21 amino acids. Germline V gives CDR1 LGHDT, CDR2 YNNKEL (reference sequence). The V segment lost 0 bases and the J segment 0 bases; nucleotides outside the gene matches: 17.

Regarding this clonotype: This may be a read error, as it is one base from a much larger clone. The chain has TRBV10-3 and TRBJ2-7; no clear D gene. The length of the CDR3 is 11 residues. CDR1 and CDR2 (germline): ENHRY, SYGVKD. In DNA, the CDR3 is TGTACCATCAGTGGGCTTTACGAGCAGTACTTC. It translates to CTISGLYEQYF.

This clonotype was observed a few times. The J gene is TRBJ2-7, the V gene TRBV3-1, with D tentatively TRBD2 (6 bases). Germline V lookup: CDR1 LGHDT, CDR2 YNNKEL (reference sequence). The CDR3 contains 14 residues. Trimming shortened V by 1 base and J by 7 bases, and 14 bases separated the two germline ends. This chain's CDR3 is CASSQGGGVKEQYF. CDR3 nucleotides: TGTGCCAGCAGCCAAGGTGGCGGGGTGAAGGAGCAGTACTTC.

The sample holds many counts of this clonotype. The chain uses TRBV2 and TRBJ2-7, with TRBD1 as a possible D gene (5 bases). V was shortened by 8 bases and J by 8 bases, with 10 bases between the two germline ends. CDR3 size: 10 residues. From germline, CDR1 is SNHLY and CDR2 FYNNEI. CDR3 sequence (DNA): TGTGCCAGCCGTGGGGCCCAGCAGTACTTC. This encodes CASRGAQQYF.

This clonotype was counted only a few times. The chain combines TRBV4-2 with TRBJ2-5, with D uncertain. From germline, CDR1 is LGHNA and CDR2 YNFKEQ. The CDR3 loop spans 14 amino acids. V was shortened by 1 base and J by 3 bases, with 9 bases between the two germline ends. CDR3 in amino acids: CASSQGLLEETQYF. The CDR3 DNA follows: TGTGCCAGCAGCCAAGGACTGTTAGAAGAGACCCAGTACTTC.

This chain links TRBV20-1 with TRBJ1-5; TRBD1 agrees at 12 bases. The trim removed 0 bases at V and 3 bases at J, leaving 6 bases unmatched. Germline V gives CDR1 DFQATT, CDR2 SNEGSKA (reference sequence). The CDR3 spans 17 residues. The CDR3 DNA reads TGCAGTGCTAGAGATCCGGGACAGGGGGCTTTCAATCAGCCCCAGCATTTT. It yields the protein CSARDPGQGAFNQPQHF.

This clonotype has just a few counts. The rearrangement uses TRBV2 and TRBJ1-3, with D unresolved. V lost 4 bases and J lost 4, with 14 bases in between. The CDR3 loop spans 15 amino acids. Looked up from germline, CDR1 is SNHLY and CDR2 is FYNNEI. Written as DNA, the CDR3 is TGTGCCAGCAGTGGCACAGTCGGCGGGGGAAACACCATATATTTT. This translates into CASSGTVGGGNTIYF. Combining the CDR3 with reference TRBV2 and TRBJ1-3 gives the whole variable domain EPEVTQTPSHQVTQMGQEVILRCVPISNHLYFYWYRQILGQKVEFLVSFYNNEISEKSEIFDDQFSVERPDGSNFTLKIRSTKLEDSAMYFCASSGTVGGGNTIYFGEGSWLTVV.

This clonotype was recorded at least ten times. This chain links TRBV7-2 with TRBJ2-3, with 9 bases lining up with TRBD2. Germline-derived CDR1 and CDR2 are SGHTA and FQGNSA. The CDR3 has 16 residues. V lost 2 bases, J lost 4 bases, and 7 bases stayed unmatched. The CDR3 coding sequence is TGTGCCAGCAGCTTAAGCGGGAGGATCGGCGCAGATACGCAGTATTTT. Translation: CASSLSGRIGADTQYF.

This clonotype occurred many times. The chain's CDR3 is CASSPDRGRANEQYF. In DNA form, the CDR3 reads TGTGCCAGCAGCCCTGACAGGGGGCGAGCTAACGAGCAGTACTTC. The rearrangement links TRBV5-6 to TRBJ2-7; 10 nucleotides agree with TRBD1. This CDR3 has 15 amino acids. Germline-derived CDR1 and CDR2 are SGHDT and YYEEEE. The ends lost 4 bases at V and 5 bases at J; junction bases unmatched: 9.

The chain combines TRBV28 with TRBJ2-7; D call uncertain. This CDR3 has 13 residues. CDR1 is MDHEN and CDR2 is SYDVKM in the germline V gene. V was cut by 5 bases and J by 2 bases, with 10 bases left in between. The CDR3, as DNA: TGTGCCAGCAGTCCCCCGGTTACCTACGAGCAGTACTTC. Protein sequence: CASSPPVTYEQYF.

CDR3 in amino acids: CSATQRGGYEQYF. The CDR3 DNA reads TGCAGTGCGACCCAACGGGGTGGTTACGAGCAGTACTTC. The chain links TRBV20-1 to TRBJ2-7; a possible D gene is TRBD2 (5 bases). From germline, CDR1 is DFQATT and CDR2 SNEGSKA (reference sequence). The CDR3 is made up of 13 amino acids. The V and J ends lost 6 bases and 4 bases respectively, with 16 bases between them.

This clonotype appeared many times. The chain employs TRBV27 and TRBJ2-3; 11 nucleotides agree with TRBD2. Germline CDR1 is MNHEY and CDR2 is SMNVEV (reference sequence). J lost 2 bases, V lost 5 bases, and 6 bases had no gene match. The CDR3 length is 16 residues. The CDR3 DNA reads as TGTGCCAGCAGTCAACTAGCGGGAGCTCACACAGATACGCAGTATTTT. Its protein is CASSQLAGAHTDTQYF.

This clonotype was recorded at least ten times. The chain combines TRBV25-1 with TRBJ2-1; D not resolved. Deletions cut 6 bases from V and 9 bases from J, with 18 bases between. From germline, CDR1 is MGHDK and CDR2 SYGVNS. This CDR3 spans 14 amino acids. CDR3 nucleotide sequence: TGTGCCAGCAGGTCGGACCCCGTAAGGAGTGAGCAGTTCTTC. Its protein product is CASRSDPVRSEQFF.